Listed below are T cell receptor beta chains from one sample, sequenced in a study of CD8+ T cells in alopecia areata. TCRdb keeps only in-frame clones here, not all; method: immunoSEQ multiplex PCR. Altogether 45,000 to 70,000 clones are present, approximately 96% being singletons, with the ten largest covering more than 25%. Sequences were derived from CD8+ T cells sorted from blood, sampled at week 0. The receptor set was obtained from a human donor with alopecia areata. The CDR3 runs from the conserved cysteine through the conserved F or W. A D gene is named only where the DNA matches it firmly. A clone size is listed for some rows: how often the clone was seen (once, few, many), or a class if it is expanded.

j_call,d_call,clone_size,v_call,cdr3_aa,cdr3_nt
TRBJ2-3,TRBD1,few,TRBV29-1,CSAKGQGFTDTQYF,TGCAGCGCCAAGGGACAGGGGTTCACAGATACGCAGTATTTT
TRBJ1-2,NA,NA,TRBV10-3,CAISDGGRSYGYTF,TGTGCCATCAGTGACGGGGGGCGAAGCTATGGCTACACCTTC
TRBJ2-2,TRBD2,NA,TRBV7-3,CASSPYSSGATGELFF,TGTGCCAGCAGCCCCTACTCTAGCGGGGCCACCGGGGAGCTGTTTTTT
TRBJ2-1,TRBD2,NA,TRBV7-9,CASSFGLAGGTYNEQFF,TGTGCCAGCAGCTTCGGACTAGCGGGGGGGACCTACAATGAGCAGTTCTTC
TRBJ1-2,NA,NA,TRBV4-1,CASSQDPLGETSLGYGYTF,TGCGCCAGCAGCCAAGATCCCCTGGGGGAAACATCTCTAGGGTATGGCTACACCTTC
TRBJ1-4,NA,NA,TRBV29-1,CSVEARLATNEKLFF,TGCAGCGTTGAAGCCCGTCTTGCAACTAATGAAAAACTGTTTTTT
TRBJ2-7,NA,NA,TRBV7-2,CASSLEDYEQYF,TGTGCCAGCAGCTTAGAGGACTACGAGCAGTACTTC
TRBJ2-7,NA,NA,TRBV5-4,CASSLDFYEQYF,TGTGCCAGCAGCTTGGATTTCTACGAGCAGTACTTC
TRBJ2-7,NA,NA,TRBV7-8,CASSHAQVRGVYEQYF,TGTGCCAGCAGCCACGCACAGGTTCGAGGGGTCTACGAGCAGTACTTC
TRBJ1-2,NA,NA,TRBV4-3,CASSQDIGDYGYTF,TGCGCCAGCAGCCAAGATATAGGGGATTATGGCTACACCTTC
TRBJ2-7,NA,NA,TRBV4-3,CASSQGLAETYEQYF,TGCGCCAGCAGCCAAGGTTTAGCGGAAACCTACGAGCAGTACTTC
TRBJ1-1,NA,NA,TRBV7-9,CASSLATGVNTEAFF,TGTGCCAGCAGCTTAGCGACGGGCGTGAACACTGAAGCTTTCTTT
TRBJ2-1,TRBD1,NA,TRBV2,CASSVEGATYNEQFF,TGTGCCAGCAGTGTCGAGGGGGCGACCTACAATGAGCAGTTCTTC
TRBJ1-2,NA,NA,TRBV30,CAWRKDSYGYTF,TGTGCCTGGAGGAAAGACAGCTATGGCTACACCTTC
TRBJ2-2,NA,NA,TRBV30,CAWNGQNTGELFF,TGTGCCTGGAATGGGCAGAACACCGGGGAGCTGTTTTTT
TRBJ2-1,NA,NA,TRBV18,CASSPPEGLSNEQFF,TGTGCCAGCTCACCACCGGAGGGCTTAAGCAATGAGCAGTTCTTC
TRBJ2-7,TRBD1,NA,TRBV29-1,CSVRQGQNEQYF,TGCAGCGTCAGACAGGGGCAGAACGAGCAGTACTTC
TRBJ2-3,TRBD2,NA,TRBV5-4,CASRSAGGPSTDTQYF,TGTGCCAGCAGGTCAGCGGGGGGGCCTAGCACAGATACGCAGTATTTT
TRBJ2-7,NA,NA,TRBV7-2,CASSLGAHEQYF,TGTGCCAGCAGCTTAGGAGCTCACGAGCAGTACTTC
TRBJ1-3,NA,NA,TRBV7-6,CASSVSTGSENTIYF,TGTGCCAGCAGCGTCTCGACAGGTAGCGAAAACACCATATATTTT
TRBJ2-6,NA,NA,TRBV4-1,CASSQEEETAGANVLTF,TGCGCCAGCAGCCAAGAAGAAGAGACTGCTGGGGCCAACGTCCTGACTTTC
TRBJ2-3,NA,NA,TRBV7-9,CASSRPRDRTSSTDTQYF,TGTGCCAGCAGCCGACCTAGAGACAGGACCTCTAGCACAGATACGCAGTATTTT
TRBJ2-5,TRBD1,few,TRBV15,CATSRPDRGRDRETQYF,TGTGCCACCAGCAGACCGGACAGGGGGCGCGATCGGGAGACCCAGTACTTC
TRBJ2-3,TRBD2,NA,TRBV5-4,CASSRGLAGGPFADTQYF,TGTGCCAGCAGCCGCGGACTAGCGGGGGGGCCTTTTGCAGATACGCAGTATTTT
TRBJ2-5,NA,NA,TRBV4-1,CASSQDDSETQYF,TGCGCCAGCAGCCAGGACGATAGTGAGACCCAGTACTTC
TRBJ2-2,TRBD1,NA,TRBV29-1,CSVRTGHGTGELFF,TGCAGCGTCCGGACAGGCCACGGCACCGGGGAGCTGTTTTTT
TRBJ1-5,NA,NA,TRBV4-3,CASRSMEINQPQHF,TGCGCCAGCAGGTCTATGGAGATAAATCAGCCCCAGCATTTT
TRBJ2-7,NA,NA,TRBV14,CASSQVPGDEQYF,TGTGCCAGCAGCCAAGTTCCAGGGGACGAGCAGTACTTC
TRBJ2-5,TRBD1,NA,TRBV30,CAWRGVDRAQYF,TGTGCCTGGAGAGGCGTGGACAGGGCTCAGTACTTC
TRBJ1-4,NA,NA,TRBV7-9,CASSFTVEKLFF,TGTGCCAGCAGCTTCACAGTTGAAAAACTGTTTTTT
TRBJ2-7,NA,NA,TRBV7-9,CASSLGMGQVSYEQYF,TGTGCCAGCAGCTTAGGAATGGGACAAGTTTCCTACGAGCAGTACTTC
TRBJ2-7,NA,NA,TRBV7-9,CASSTHRSYEQYF,TGTGCCAGCAGCACGCACCGTTCCTACGAGCAGTACTTC
TRBJ2-3,NA,NA,TRBV19,CASSMSAQGTGTDTQYF,TGTGCCAGTAGTATGTCCGCGCAGGGGACCGGCACAGATACGCAGTATTTT
TRBJ2-7,NA,NA,TRBV27,CASSLSWTSSSYEQYF,TGTGCCAGCAGTTTATCGTGGACCTCGAGCTCCTACGAGCAGTACTTC
TRBJ2-1,NA,NA,TRBV7-9,CASSETGYNEQFF,TGTGCCAGCAGCGAAACAGGATACAATGAGCAGTTCTTC
TRBJ1-1,NA,once,TRBV18,CASSPGGAAFF,TGTGCCAGCTCACCAGGGGGGGCAGCTTTCTTT
TRBJ2-2,NA,once,TRBV4-1,CASSQDQVTGELFF,TGCGCCAGCAGCCAAGATCAGGTTACCGGGGAGCTGTTTTTT
TRBJ1-2,TRBD1,NA,TRBV18,CASSPSWDRRANYGYTF,TGTGCCAGCTCACCAAGCTGGGACAGAAGGGCTAACTATGGCTACACCTTC
TRBJ2-7,NA,NA,TRBV2,CASSEEGSGGYEQYF,TGTGCCAGCAGTGAAGAGGGGTCAGGCGGCTACGAGCAGTACTTC
TRBJ2-5,TRBD1,NA,TRBV4-1,CASSLRDREGETQYF,TGCGCCAGCAGCCTCCGGGACAGGGAAGGGGAGACCCAGTACTTC
TRBJ1-5,NA,NA,TRBV5-6,CASTLMRSDSNQPQHF,TGTGCCAGCACCCTTATGAGGTCGGACAGCAATCAGCCCCAGCATTTT
TRBJ1-5,NA,NA,TRBV15,CATSRVQGLSNQPQHF,TGTGCCACCAGCAGAGTCCAAGGGCTGAGCAATCAGCCCCAGCATTTT
TRBJ2-5,NA,NA,TRBV5-5,CASNRASQETQYF,TGTGCCAGCAACCGGGCCTCCCAAGAGACCCAGTACTTC
TRBJ2-1,NA,NA,TRBV27,CASTAREASYNEQFF,TGTGCCAGCACCGCCAGAGAGGCATCCTACAATGAGCAGTTCTTC
TRBJ2-2,NA,NA,TRBV6-5,CASSLGGTGELFF,TGTGCCAGCAGCCTAGGGGGCACCGGGGAGCTGTTTTTT
TRBJ2-3,TRBD2,NA,TRBV5-6,CASSWGLAGDSTDTQYF,TGTGCCAGCAGCTGGGGACTAGCGGGGGATTCCACAGATACGCAGTATTTT
TRBJ2-1,TRBD1,NA,TRBV4-2,CASSHPDPGTAKSSYNEQFF,TGTGCCAGCAGCCACCCCGATCCCGGGACAGCTAAGAGCTCCTACAATGAGCAGTTCTTC
TRBJ1-1,NA,once,TRBV21-1,CASSTRRTGDNTEAFF,TGTGCCAGCAGCACTAGGAGGACAGGCGATAACACTGAAGCTTTCTTT